These 30 T cell receptor beta chains were all obtained from the same sample, sequenced in a study of shared clonotypes between healthy human individuals. Some clones are missing from TCRdb's copy, which holds only in-frame ones; the method was immunoSEQ multiplex PCR. There are approximately 2.5 million clones in the sample; approximately 94% occur only once, and about 0.13% lies in the top ten. Sequencing used naive CD4+ T cells sorted from blood. Specified subset: CD45RA+ positively selected. These receptors were taken from a man aged 18-30 years in good health.

To note about this clone: This same CDR3 is encoded by further DNA sequences in the sample. Here the CDR3 reads CASSPIGSGANVLTF. Here the CDR3 DNA reads TGTGCCAGCTCACCGATTGGCTCTGGGGCCAACGTCCTGACTTTC. This chain links TRBV18 with TRBJ2-6; D remains unclear. Between the trimmed V and J ends, which lost 3 bases and 0 bases, there was a span of 6 bases. Germline-derived CDR1 and CDR2 are KGHSH and LQKENI. The CDR3 has 15 residues.

The chain combines TRBV5-1 with TRBJ2-1; TRBD2 matches 7 bases. After removal of 4 bases from V and 1 base from J, the junction contained 8 bases not matched to a gene. Looked up from germline, CDR1 is SGHRS and CDR2 is YFSETQ. The CDR3 spans 16 residues. As DNA, the CDR3 is TGCGCCAGCAGCACTACAGCGGGACTGTCCTACAATGAGCAGTTCTTC. Translation: CASSTTAGLSYNEQFF.

The V and J genes are TRBV28 and TRBJ1-1; D call uncertain. Germline CDR1 and CDR2: MDHEN and SYDVKM. Between the trimmed V and J ends, which lost 6 bases and 4 bases, there was a span of 12 bases. This CDR3 is 13 amino acids long. DNA for the CDR3: TGTGCCAGCAGCAATGAAGTGGGCACTGAAGCTTTCTTT. Protein product: CASSNEVGTEAFF. The full variable domain, its missing parts supplied by reference TRBV28 and TRBJ1-1, is DVKVTQSSRYLVKRTGEKVFLECVQDMDHENMFWYRQDPGLGLRLIYFSYDVKMKEKGDIPEGYSVSREKKERFSLILESASTNQTSMYLCASSNEVGTEAFFGQGTRLTVV.

The chain recombines TRBV27 with TRBJ2-4; TRBD2 is a possible D gene (7 bases). CDR1 is MNHEY, CDR2 SMNVEV, per germline (reference sequence). V gave up 1 base and J gave up 3 bases, with 13 bases separating them. The CDR3 loop spans 16 amino acids. The CDR3 reads CASSLWGGSDKNIQYF. For the CDR3, the DNA is TGTGCCAGCAGTTTATGGGGGGGCAGTGACAAAAACATTCAGTACTTC.

The chain links TRBV30 to TRBJ1-2; TRBD1 agrees at 7 bases. The germline gives CDR1 GTSNPN, CDR2 SVGIG (reference sequence). V lost 2 bases and J lost 2; bases outside the gene matches: 5. The CDR3 length is 14 residues. The CDR3: CAWSPTTGNYGYTF. Written as DNA, the CDR3 is TGTGCCTGGAGTCCAACGACAGGGAACTATGGCTACACCTTC.

The chain has TRBV11-3 and TRBJ2-1; no clear D gene. The germline gives CDR1 SGHNT, CDR2 YENEEA. The length of the CDR3 is 15 residues. Trimming removed 1 base from V and 0 bases from J, with 7 bases in between. CDR3 residues: CASSLGQVSYNEQFF. The CDR3 DNA sequence: TGTGCCAGCAGCTTAGGGCAGGTCTCCTACAATGAGCAGTTCTTC.

The chain is built from TRBV12-5 and TRBJ2-1, with 7 positions matching TRBD2. This CDR3 region has 16 residues. Germline-derived CDR1 and CDR2 are LGHNT and FRNRAP. Unmatched junction bases numbered 6, after V lost 4 bases and J lost 0 bases. CDR3 bases: TGTGCTAGTGGTTCTGGGGGGGGAAGCTCCTACAATGAGCAGTTCTTC. This gives the protein CASGSGGGSSYNEQFF.

The chain recombines TRBV10-1 with TRBJ1-1; unclear D gene. Trimming pared 3 bases from V and 8 bases from J, leaving 7 bases between. Germline V CDR1 and CDR2: WNHNN, SYGVQD (reference sequence). CDR3 length: 11 amino acids. In DNA, the CDR3 is TGCGCCAGCAGTGACAACTACGAAGCTTTCTTT. Amino acid sequence: CASSDNYEAFF.

The chain joins TRBV28 to TRBJ2-7; the match to TRBD2 covers 12 bases. Germline CDR1 MDHEN, CDR2 SYDVKM. The ends lost 5 bases at V and 2 bases at J; junction bases unmatched: 4. CDR3 length: 15 residues. For the CDR3, the DNA is TGTGCCAGCAGTCCACTAGCGGGAGGTCCCTACGAGCAGTACTTC. Encoded protein: CASSPLAGGPYEQYF.

This clone was observed a handful of times. The chain has TRBV7-9 and TRBJ1-1; D not resolved. V was cut by 5 bases and J by 3 bases, with 13 bases left in between. This CDR3 contains 14 residues. Germline CDR1 reads SEHNR; CDR2 reads FQNEAQ (reference sequence). CDR3 in amino acids: CASSPQIIDTEAFF. In nucleotides, the CDR3 is TGTGCCAGCAGCCCACAGATAATCGACACTGAAGCTTTCTTT.

The chain uses TRBV29-1 and TRBJ2-2, with D tentatively TRBD2 (6 bases). With 7 bases removed from V and 1 base from J, the gap between germline ends came to 13 bases. Germline values: CDR1 SQVTM, CDR2 ANQGSEA. CDR3 length: 14 amino acids. In DNA, the CDR3 is TGCAGCGCGCGGGACGGTAGGAACACCGGGGAGCTGTTTTTT. It translates to CSARDGRNTGELFF.

Note on this clone: This sample includes further DNA sequences coding for the same CDR3. V and J are TRBV4-3 and TRBJ1-6; D remains ambiguous. V lost 1 base, J lost 10 bases, and 8 bases lay in between. The CDR3 covers 13 residues. The germline gives CDR1 LGHNA, CDR2 YSLEER. CDR3 protein: CASSQAGNSPLHF. The CDR3 DNA is TGCGCCAGCAGCCAAGCGGGAAACTCACCCCTCCACTTT.

This chain uses TRBV30 with TRBJ2-7; unclear D gene. The CDR3 loop spans 11 amino acids. CDR1 is GTSNPN and CDR2 is SVGIG in the germline V gene (reference sequence). Trimming took 3 bases from V and 2 from J, leaving 5 bases between them. In nucleotides, the CDR3 is TGTGCCTGGAGGCACGCCTACGAGCAGTACTTC. Translating gives CAWRHAYEQYF.

On this clone: This sample includes further DNA sequences coding for the same CDR3. This chain's CDR3 is CAISDGDTQYF. The CDR3 DNA is TGTGCCATCAGTGATGGAGATACGCAGTATTTT. The chain combines TRBV10-3 with TRBJ2-3; unclear D gene. The germline gives CDR1 ENHRY, CDR2 SYGVKD. The V gene lost 3 bases and the J gene lost 5 bases, with 3 bases spanning the gap. There are 11 residues in the CDR3.

The chain carries TRBV13 and TRBJ2-7, with D tentatively TRBD1 or TRBD2 (5 bases each). V shed 5 bases and J shed 3 bases, with 17 bases lying between them. The germline V gene has CDR1 PRHDT and CDR2 FYEKMQ (reference sequence). CDR3 length: 15 residues. The CDR3 DNA sequence: TGTGCCAGCAGCGAAACTCCGGGACGGAGCTACGAGCAGTACTTC. This sequence encodes CASSETPGRSYEQYF.

The rearrangement links TRBV5-4 to TRBJ2-2; unclear D gene. Germline CDR1 is SGHNT and CDR2 is YYREEE (reference sequence). The CDR3 has 15 amino acids. V shed 3 bases and J shed 4 bases, with 13 bases lying between them. CDR3 DNA sequence: TGTGCCAGCAGCTCTGACACCCAGCTCACCGGGGAGCTGTTTTTT. Translation gives CASSSDTQLTGELFF.

The V gene is TRBV18, the J gene TRBJ1-5; D is unresolved. Germline loops: CDR1 KGHSH, CDR2 LQKENI. V lost 4 bases and J lost 0, with 13 bases in between. The CDR3 is made up of 16 amino acids. In DNA form, the CDR3 reads TGTGCCAGCTCACTTACTGCGGAGGATAGCAATCAGCCCCAGCATTTT. Residues: CASSLTAEDSNQPQHF.

The chain is built from TRBV27 and TRBJ2-7; weak D call: TRBD2 (6 bases). Germline V gives CDR1 MNHEY, CDR2 SMNVEV (reference sequence). The CDR3 length is 14 residues. V lost 6 bases and J lost 7, with 19 bases in between. CDR3 amino acids: CASSNAGRIMEQYF. Here the CDR3 DNA reads TGTGCCAGCAGCAATGCGGGACGGATCATGGAGCAGTACTTC.

The chain links TRBV5-1 to TRBJ1-2, with 7 bases identical to TRBD1. J gave up 3 bases and V 3 bases, and 11 bases lay outside the gene matches. The CDR3 consists of 16 residues. Germline V lookup: CDR1 SGHRS, CDR2 YFSETQ. Here the CDR3 reads CASSWKSDRADYGYTF. The CDR3 nucleotides read TGCGCCAGCAGCTGGAAAAGCGACAGGGCCGACTATGGCTACACCTTC.

V is TRBV7-3 and J is TRBJ1-6; 7 bases match TRBD1. The germline V gene encodes CDR1 SGHTA and CDR2 FQGTGA. Trimming at V came to 4 bases and at J to 9 bases, leaving 9 bases not matched to a gene. The CDR3 contains 15 residues. CDR3: CASSSQGGIGSPLHF. The DNA for the CDR3 is TGTGCCAGCAGCTCCCAGGGGGGAATAGGTTCACCCCTCCACTTT.

Of note for this clone: Within the sample, other DNA sequences also encode this same CDR3. The chain carries TRBV18 and TRBJ2-7; tentative D call: TRBD1 (6 bases). The V gene's germline CDR1 is KGHSH and CDR2 LQKENI. Trimming left V 4 bases short and J 0 bases short, with 10 bases between. The CDR3 has 14 residues. The CDR3 DNA reads as TGTGCCAGCTCACAAACAGGGATCTCCTACGAGCAGTACTTC. Translated: CASSQTGISYEQYF.

The V gene is TRBV5-4, the J gene TRBJ1-2; D is ambiguous. V lost 0 bases, J lost 8 bases, and 11 bases lay in between. CDR3 length equals 13 residues. Germline assignment: CDR1 SGHNT and CDR2 YYREEE (reference sequence). The CDR3 DNA sequence: TGTGCCAGCAGCTTGGGGTCGGAGCGGGGCTACACCTTC. As protein: CASSLGSERGYTF.

The chain couples TRBV29-1 to TRBJ1-3, with TRBD1 as a possible D gene (6 bases). The CDR3 spans 13 residues. From germline, CDR1 is SQVTM and CDR2 ANQGSEA. With 5 bases removed from V and 2 bases from J, the gap between germline ends came to 10 bases. The CDR3 loop is CSVSTGPGNTIYF. CDR3 in DNA: TGCAGCGTTTCAACAGGGCCTGGAAACACCATATATTTT.

A note on this clone: Other DNA sequences in the same sample also yield this CDR3. The V and J genes are TRBV9 and TRBJ2-3; no firm D call. The CDR3 contains 13 residues. The V gene lost 2 bases and the J gene lost 1 base, with 5 bases spanning the gap. Germline V gene lookup returns CDR1 SGDLS and CDR2 YYNGEE. The CDR3 sequence: CASSVPGTDTQYF. In DNA form, the CDR3 reads TGTGCCAGCAGCGTCCCGGGCACAGATACGCAGTATTTT.

The genes are TRBV5-1 and TRBJ2-3; D ambiguous. This CDR3 comprises 12 residues. V dropped 4 bases and J dropped 7 bases, with 10 bases sitting between them. In germline, CDR1 is SGHRS, CDR2 YFSETQ. The CDR3 sequence is CASSPTLNTQYF. As DNA, the CDR3 is TGCGCCAGCAGCCCCACCCTAAATACGCAGTATTTT.

The chain has TRBV19 and TRBJ1-2, with D uncertain. Germline CDR1 and CDR2: LNHDA and SQIVND (reference sequence). The V gene lost 4 bases and the J gene lost 12 bases, with 12 bases spanning the gap. The CDR3 runs to 11 residues. Here the CDR3 reads CASSTKVSHTF. The DNA for the CDR3 is TGTGCCAGTAGTACGAAAGTCTCCCACACCTTC.

J is TRBJ2-5 and V is TRBV13; D is undetermined. This CDR3 has 13 amino acids. Trimming took off 4 bases at V and 5 bases at J, with 11 bases between the two ends. The germline gives CDR1 PRHDT, CDR2 FYEKMQ (reference sequence). The CDR3 nucleotides read TGTGCCAGCAGCTACAGAACCTGGGAGACCCAGTACTTC. Protein product: CASSYRTWETQYF.

The rearrangement links TRBV5-4 to TRBJ1-6, with a possible D match to TRBD1 (6 bases). Germline V gives CDR1 SGHNT, CDR2 YYREEE (reference sequence). CDR3 length: 16 residues. V was cut by 1 base and J by 10 bases, with 18 bases left in between. The CDR3: CASSLPQQGQGSPLHF. The DNA for the CDR3 is TGTGCCAGCAGCTTGCCCCAACAGGGCCAGGGGTCACCCCTCCACTTT.

This chain links TRBV19 with TRBJ1-2; possible D gene TRBD1, 5 bases. From germline, CDR1 is LNHDA and CDR2 SQIVND (reference sequence). The V gene lost 2 bases and the J gene lost 0 bases, with 10 bases spanning the gap. CDR3 length: 15 amino acids. CDR3 nucleotide sequence: TGTGCCAGTAGTATAAAGACAGCAACTAACTATGGCTACACCTTC. Its protein is CASSIKTATNYGYTF.

Concerning this clone: Additional DNA sequences in this sample encode the identical CDR3. J is TRBJ2-7 and V is TRBV2; 9 nucleotides agree with TRBD1. This CDR3 has 12 amino acids. CDR1 is SNHLY, CDR2 FYNNEI, per germline. The V gene end was trimmed by 6 bases and the J gene end by 5 bases; junction bases not matched to a gene: 2. CDR3 in amino acids: CASRQGANEQYF. Here the CDR3 DNA reads TGTGCCAGCAGACAGGGGGCGAACGAGCAGTACTTC.